The rows below give T cell receptor beta chains drawn from one sample of a study of radiotherapy plus CTLA-4 blockade in lung cancer. Repertoires were generated with immunoSEQ multiplex PCR, while TCRdb's copy carries only in-frame clones and drops some. There are about 57,000 clones in the sample; 70% to 85% occur only once, and roughly 17% lies in the top ten. The sample was peripheral blood, taken from a patient treated with radiotherapy plus ipilimumab. Receptors originate from a human donor with non-small cell lung cancer who had a complete response to radiotherapy plus ipilimumab. Both conserved end residues are part of each CDR3. A D gene is named only where the DNA matches it firmly. A clone size is listed for some rows: how often the clone was seen (once, few, many), or a class if it is expanded.

cdr3_nt cdr3_aa v_call d_call clone_size j_call
TGTGCCAGCAGGGACAGGGGGTACACCGGGGAGCTGTTTTTT CASRDRGYTGELFF TRBV6-4 TRBD1 few TRBJ2-2
TGTGCCAGCAGTTTATGGGGGACAGGGGATCAAGAGACCCAGTACTTC CASSLWGTGDQETQYF TRBV28 TRBD1 . TRBJ2-5
TGTGCCAGCAGCTCGCAGGGGGCACCTAATGAAAAACTGTTTTTT CASSSQGAPNEKLFF TRBV11-2 TRBD1 once TRBJ1-4
TGTGCCAGCAGTGAATTAGGAGCCGTCCAGCCCCAGCATTTT CASSELGAVQPQHF TRBV2 . . TRBJ1-5
TGTGCCAGCAGTTCGAGACTGAATGAAAAACTGTTTTTT CASSSRLNEKLFF TRBV6-5 . . TRBJ1-4
TGTGCCAGCAGCTTGGGACAGGCCAACACTGAAGCTTTCTTT CASSLGQANTEAFF TRBV7-2 TRBD1 . TRBJ1-1
TGTGCCTGGAGTGGGACAGGGATTGGCACTGAAGCTTTCTTT CAWSGTGIGTEAFF TRBV30 TRBD1 . TRBJ1-1
TGTGCCAGCAGCTTCCAGACAGGGGGGGCCACTGAAGCTTTCTTT CASSFQTGGATEAFF TRBV11-3 TRBD1 once TRBJ1-1
TGTGCCAGCTCGCCGGGACAAAATCCGGTGGACGGCTACACCTTC CASSPGQNPVDGYTF TRBV18 . . TRBJ1-2
TGTGCTAGTGGTTTGGTTCTCGGGAAATCATCCAACACCATATATTTT CASGLVLGKSSNTIYF TRBV12-5 . few TRBJ1-3
TGTGCCAAACTACAGGGGCGGGATGAGCAGTTCTTC CAKLQGRDEQFF TRBV27 TRBD1 . TRBJ2-1
TGTGCCAGCAGCTTAGGTCCGGGGAGGGGACAAGAGACCCAGTACTTC CASSLGPGRGQETQYF TRBV7-8 TRBD2 . TRBJ2-5
TGCGCCAGCAGCCAAGGTCTCAATCAGCCCCAGCATTTT CASSQGLNQPQHF TRBV4-1 . . TRBJ1-5
TGTGCCATCAAAGGGACAGCGGAAGGCTACACCTTC CAIKGTAEGYTF TRBV10-3 TRBD1 few TRBJ1-2
TGCGCCAGCAGCTTTGGTTGGCAGGGGATTAACTATGGCTACACCTTC CASSFGWQGINYGYTF TRBV5-1 . . TRBJ1-2
TGCGCCAGCAGGACAGGACCCTCTGGGGCCAACGTCCTGACTTTC CASRTGPSGANVLTF TRBV5-1 . . TRBJ2-6
TGCGCCAGCAGCCAAGATCGGGCTAGCGGTCCAGAGACCCAGTACTTC CASSQDRASGPETQYF TRBV4-3 TRBD2 . TRBJ2-5
TGCGCCAGCAGCCAAGACCACAGGGGGCGTTTAGATACGCAGTATTTT CASSQDHRGRLDTQYF TRBV4-3 TRBD1 . TRBJ2-3
TGTGCCAGCAGTTTGGGGGAAGGACAGGGAAACTATGGCTACACCTTC CASSLGEGQGNYGYTF TRBV7-9 TRBD1 . TRBJ1-2
TGTGCCAGCAGAAGGGACATGAACACCGGGGAGCTGTTTTTT CASRRDMNTGELFF TRBV7-9 . . TRBJ2-2
TGTGCCACCAGCTCTCGAGTTAATCAGCCCCAGCATTTT CATSSRVNQPQHF TRBV15 . . TRBJ1-5
TGTGCCAGCAGCGACGGGATGATGAACACTGAAGCTTTCTTT CASSDGMMNTEAFF TRBV7-2 . . TRBJ1-1
TGTGCCAGCAAGGGGGATGGGGGTGAAGCTTTCTTT CASKGDGGEAFF TRBV2 . . TRBJ1-1
TGTGCCAGCAGCTCCCGTTTAGGACAGGGGCGGAACTATGGCTACACCTTC CASSSRLGQGRNYGYTF TRBV7-2 TRBD1 . TRBJ1-2
TGTGCCAGCAGCCCGAGACTAGCGGGAGTGGGCAATGAGCAGTTCTTC CASSPRLAGVGNEQFF TRBV11-3 TRBD2 . TRBJ2-1
TGCGCCAGCAGCCAAGAGAGGGCAGTCGGCGAGCAGTACTTC CASSQERAVGEQYF TRBV4-3 . . TRBJ2-7
TGTGCCAGCAGCGTGACTAGCGCAGATACGCAGTATTTT CASSVTSADTQYF TRBV7-9 TRBD2 . TRBJ2-3